This T cell receptor (beta chain) was identified in a study of cytomegalovirus exposure and HLA in healthy donors. Across the whole study: An earlier analysis found fewer than 140 million unique TCR beta sequences from 150 million to 200 million T cells. Broader study findings: Indistinguishable V segments, including TRBV6-2 and TRBV6-3, were excluded. An analysis that came later showed most CMV-associated TCR beta chains appearing HLA-restricted. The authors listed 180 or so TCR beta chains as cytomegalovirus-associated.

Amplification used 60 Vbeta primers and 13 Jbeta primers. Generated by immunoSEQ multiplex PCR, the TCRdb table keeps only in-frame clones and is missing some. This listing includes 150,000 or so clones. As for this clone: Its target is unknown.

The V and J ends lost 1 base and 5 bases respectively, with 10 bases between them. The germline V gene has CDR1 LNHDA and CDR2 SQIVND (reference sequence). The CDR3 extends over 14 amino acids. This TCR derives from a woman aged 18-29 years in good health and CMV-seronegative. The sample consisted of PBMCs. This chain uses TRBV19 with TRBJ2-3, with D possibly matching TRBD2 (6 bases). Written as DNA, the CDR3 is TGTGCCAGTAGTATAGTGGAGGGCTTAGATACGCAGTATTTT. Translated: CASSIVEGLDTQYF. Supplemented by reference TRBV19 and TRBJ2-3, the full variable domain reads DGGITQSPKYLFRKEGQNVTLSCEQNLNHDAMYWYRQDPGQGLRLIYYSQIVNDFQKGDIAEGYSVSREKKESFPLTVTSAQKNPTAFYLCASSIVEGLDTQYFGPGTRLTVL.